This TCR beta chain was sequenced in a study of cytomegalovirus exposure and HLA in healthy donors. The PCR ran on 60 Vbeta and 13 Jbeta primers. TCRdb keeps only in-frame clones here, not all; method: immunoSEQ multiplex PCR. The sample carries about 98,000 clones, about 80% recorded once. Between the trimmed V and J ends, which lost 0 bases and 1 base, there was a span of 7 bases. The CDR3 runs to 15 residues. CDR1 and CDR2 (germline): LNHDA, SQIVND (reference sequence). Healthy bone marrow donors supplied every sample. This chain links TRBV19 with TRBJ1-5; possible D gene TRBD1, 5 bases. The sequenced sample consisted of PBMCs. The clonotype comes from a female donor in good health and CMV-seropositive. The CDR3 sequence is CASSIDGGSNQPQHF. CDR3 coding DNA: TGTGCCAGTAGTATAGACGGGGGAAGCAATCAGCCCCAGCATTTT.